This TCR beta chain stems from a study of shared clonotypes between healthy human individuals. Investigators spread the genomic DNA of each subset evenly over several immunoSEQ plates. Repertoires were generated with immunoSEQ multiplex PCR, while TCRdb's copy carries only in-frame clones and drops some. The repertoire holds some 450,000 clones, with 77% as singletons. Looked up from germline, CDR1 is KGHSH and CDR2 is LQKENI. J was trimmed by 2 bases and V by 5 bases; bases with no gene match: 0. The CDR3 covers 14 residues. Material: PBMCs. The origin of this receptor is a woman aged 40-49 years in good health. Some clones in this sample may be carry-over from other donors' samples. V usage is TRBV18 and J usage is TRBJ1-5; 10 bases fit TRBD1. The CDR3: CASSGTGGNQPQHF. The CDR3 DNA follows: TGTGCCAGCTCAGGGACAGGGGGCAATCAGCCCCAGCATTTT.